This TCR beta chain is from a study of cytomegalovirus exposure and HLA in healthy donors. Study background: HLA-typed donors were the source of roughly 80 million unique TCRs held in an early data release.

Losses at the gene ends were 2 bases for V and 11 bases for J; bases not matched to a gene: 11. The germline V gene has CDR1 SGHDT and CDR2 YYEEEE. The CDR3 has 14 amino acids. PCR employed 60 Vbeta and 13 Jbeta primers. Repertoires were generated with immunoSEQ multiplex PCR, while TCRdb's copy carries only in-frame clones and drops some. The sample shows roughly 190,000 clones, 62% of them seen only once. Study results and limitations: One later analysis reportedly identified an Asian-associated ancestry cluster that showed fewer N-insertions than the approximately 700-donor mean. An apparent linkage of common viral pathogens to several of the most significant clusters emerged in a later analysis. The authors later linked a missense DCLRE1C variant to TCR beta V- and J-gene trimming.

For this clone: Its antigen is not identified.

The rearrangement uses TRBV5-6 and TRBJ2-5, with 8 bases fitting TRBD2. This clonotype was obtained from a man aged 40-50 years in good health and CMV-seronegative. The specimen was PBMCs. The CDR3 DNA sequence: TGTGCCAGCAGCTTTCGGGAGGGCCGTCGGGAGCAGTACTTC. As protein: CASSFREGRREQYF.